This TCR beta chain was recovered during a study of blood T cells in healthy people across ages. This clonotype was observed a few times. The antigen remains unidentified. Together with a sample-barcoded 5' primer, a J-beta primer mix was included in a second PCR lasting about 7 to 12 cycles. Researchers report that a template-switch adaptor with 12 random nucleotides tagged each cDNA molecule. TCRdb passed the 5' RACE reads through MiXCR, listing each CDR3 protein once. In the table there are fewer than 2,000,000 distinct CDR3 sequences, about 35% of which are singletons. Study-level points and caveats: Long-lived donors exceeded aged donors in naive CD4+ cells and diversity.

V lost 3 bases and J lost 2, with 11 bases in between. The V gene's germline CDR1 is SNHLY and CDR2 FYNNEI. The CDR3 totals 15 residues. The chain is built from TRBV2 and TRBJ1-5; D is ambiguous. Sample: blood. This TCR was sampled from a young woman in good health. CDR3 region: CASSDEHKGNQPQHF. CDR3 coding DNA: TGTGCCAGCAGTGACGAACACAAGGGCAATCAGCCCCAGCATTTT.